This T cell receptor (beta chain) originates from a study of T cell repertoires in cytomegalovirus infection. Turning to the study itself: The public TCR beta signatures pointed to both CMV infection and matching HLA type.

In TCRdb, the reads were re-called with MiXCR into one record per CDR3 protein. The sample includes around 630,000 distinct CDR3 sequences, less than 25% of them seen just once. This clonotype was found many times. Its cognate antigen is unknown. Study observations and caveats: The cumulative frequency of public TCR beta families identified carriers of CMV plus the relevant HLA. Across the ex vivo response, the dominant clonotypes were HLA-C-restricted CMV-specific TCR beta clonotypes.

The TCR was taken from a human donor in good health (CMV status not recorded). Some clones in this sample may be carry-over from other donors' samples. Sequencing input: CD8+ T cells from PBMCs.

The DNA for the CDR3 is TGTGCCAGCAGCTCCACAGACAGGGTTGATCAGCCCCAGCATTTT. Its translation: CASSSTDRVDQPQHF. The rearrangement uses TRBV7-9 and TRBJ1-5, with 7 positions matching TRBD1. Germline trimming cut 4 bases from V and 5 bases from J; bases unmatched to any gene: 8. The CDR3 covers 15 residues. Germline loops: CDR1 SEHNR, CDR2 FQNEAQ (reference sequence). The full variable domain, with the rest looked up from reference TRBV7-9 and TRBJ1-5, is DTGVSQNPRHKITKRGQNVTFRCDPISEHNRLYWYRQTLGQGPEFLTYFQNEAQLEKSRLLSDRFSAERPKGSFSTLEIQRTEQGDSAMYLCASSSTDRVDQPQHFGDGTRLSIL.